This T cell receptor beta chain was documented in a study of regulatory T cells in long-lasting Graves disease. Whole-study context: Positivity for TSH receptor antibodies plus over 5 years of antithyroid drugs meant persistent Graves' disease.

According to the study, TCR beta libraries were built with iRepertoire HTBI primers and CDR3-region Arm-PCR. One entry per CDR3 protein results from TCRdb running MiXCR on the multiplex PCR reads. The data contain hundreds of thousands of distinct CDR3 sequences, less than 25% of them singletons. Notes on this clonotype: This could be a read error, since a much larger clone is one nucleotide away.

The CDR3 covers 13 residues. CDR1 is KGHSH, CDR2 LQKENI, per germline. Regarding time point: persistent/refractory GD, antithyroid drugs over 5 years with positive TRAb. PBMCs were the source of the RNA used for TCR sequencing. An endocrinology unit in Xi'an, China, supplied the patients. This specimen was peripheral blood mononuclear cells (PBMCs), taken when the disease was refractory, from a patient treated with antithyroid drugs. The chain combines TRBV18 with TRBJ2-5, with D uncertain. This sequence originates from a female donor with Graves disease. Here the CDR3 DNA reads TGTGCCGGCTCGCCAAAGGGACAAGAGACCCAGTACTTC. As protein: CAGSPKGQETQYF.